Given below is one TCR beta chain in context. Its antigen is still unknown. A multiplex PCR was run with 60 Vbeta primers and 13 Jbeta primers. TCRdb's table, derived via immunoSEQ multiplex PCR, lists solely in-frame clones and lacks some. The table for this sample gives 55,000 to 85,000 clones. These data originate in a study of cytomegalovirus exposure and HLA in healthy donors. Notes on the study in general: HLA alleles were associated with some 17,000 TCR beta sequences in a later analysis at 0.05 false discovery rate. An observed cluster of highly shared sequence variants was recorded as a likely sequencing artifact. In vitro confirmation showed three CMV-associated chains to be CMV antigen specific.

The V and J ends lost 6 bases and 1 base respectively, with 14 bases between them. CDR1 is SNHLY, CDR2 FYNNEI, per germline. There are 15 residues in the CDR3. This rearrangement joins TRBV2 to TRBJ2-3; D is perhaps TRBD2 (6 bases). The clonotype comes from a female donor in good health and CMV-seropositive. The sequenced material came from PBMCs. CDR3 in amino acids: CASSLKASGTDTQYF. Here the CDR3 DNA reads TGTGCCAGCAGCCTGAAGGCTAGCGGCACAGATACGCAGTATTTT.